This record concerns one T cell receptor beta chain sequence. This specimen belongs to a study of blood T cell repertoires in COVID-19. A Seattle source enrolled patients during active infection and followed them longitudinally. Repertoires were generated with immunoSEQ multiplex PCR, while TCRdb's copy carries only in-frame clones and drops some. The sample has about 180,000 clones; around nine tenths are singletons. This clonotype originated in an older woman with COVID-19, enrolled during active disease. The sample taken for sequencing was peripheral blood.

CDR3 loop: CASSQTVNTEAFF. DNA for the CDR3: TGTGCCAGCAGCCAAACGGTGAACACTGAAGCTTTCTTT. This rearrangement joins TRBV7-2 to TRBJ1-1; D uncertain. Germline values: CDR1 SGHTA, CDR2 FQGNSA. V shed 5 bases and J shed 0 bases, with 7 bases lying between them. The CDR3 spans 13 residues.